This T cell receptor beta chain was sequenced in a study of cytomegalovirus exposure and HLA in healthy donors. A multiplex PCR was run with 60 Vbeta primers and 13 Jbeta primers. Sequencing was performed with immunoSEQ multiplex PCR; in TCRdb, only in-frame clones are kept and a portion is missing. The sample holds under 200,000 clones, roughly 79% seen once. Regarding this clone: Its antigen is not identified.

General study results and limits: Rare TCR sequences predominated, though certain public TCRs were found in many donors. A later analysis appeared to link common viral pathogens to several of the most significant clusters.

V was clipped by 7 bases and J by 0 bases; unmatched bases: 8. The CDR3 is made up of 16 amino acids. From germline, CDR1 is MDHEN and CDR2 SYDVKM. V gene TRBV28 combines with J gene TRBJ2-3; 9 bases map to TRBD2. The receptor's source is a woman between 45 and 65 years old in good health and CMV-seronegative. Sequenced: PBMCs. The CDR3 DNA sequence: TGTGCCAGCATAGAAGCGGGAGGCATTAGCACAGATACGCAGTATTTT. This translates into CASIEAGGISTDTQYF.